A single sample is the source of the 28 T cell receptor beta chains below, sequenced in a study of OX40 agonist ivuxolimab in advanced cancers. Sequencing used immunoSEQ multiplex PCR; TCRdb keeps in-frame clones, though not all of them. The data hold approximately 70,000 clones, with around nine tenths observed a single time. Source: CD4+ or CD8+ T cells sorted from blood, taken in a trial of the OX40 agonist ivuxolimab. All receptors derive from an adult with an advanced solid tumor such as melanoma, head and neck, liver or kidney cancer.

This clone is a singleton in its sample. The chain is built from TRBV5-1 and TRBJ2-3; 14 bases agree with TRBD2. The CDR3 is 16 residues long. The germline V gene encodes CDR1 SGHRS and CDR2 YFSETQ. J was trimmed by 6 bases and V by 4 bases; bases with no gene match: 7. CDR3 sequence: CASSPGTSGSSDTQYF. The CDR3 nucleotides read TGCGCCAGCAGCCCGGGGACTAGCGGGAGTTCCGATACGCAGTATTTT.

The genes are TRBV5-5 and TRBJ2-1; 8 nucleotides match TRBD1. Germline-derived CDR1 and CDR2 are SGHKS and YYEKEE (reference sequence). Trimming removed 4 bases from V and 0 bases from J; junction bases left unmatched: 9. The CDR3 is 17 amino acids. This CDR3 reads CASSPTWTGRSYNEQFF. CDR3 sequence (DNA): TGTGCCAGCAGCCCCACCTGGACAGGGCGCTCCTACAATGAGCAGTTCTTC.

The rearrangement joins TRBV29-1 to TRBJ1-2; 7 bases are shared with TRBD1. The V and J ends lost 2 bases and 8 bases, in that order; junction bases with no gene match: 5. Germline V gene sequence: CDR1 SQVTM, CDR2 ANQGSEA. The CDR3 consists of 12 residues. This CDR3 reads CSVETGEMGYTF. CDR3 coding DNA: TGCAGCGTTGAAACAGGGGAGATGGGCTACACCTTC.

This clone has just one count. This chain uses TRBV6-1 with TRBJ1-1; 7 positions match TRBD1. V lost 4 bases, J lost 3 bases, and 5 bases stayed unmatched. The length of the CDR3 is 14 residues. Per germline, CDR1 MNHNS and CDR2 SASEGT. The CDR3 sequence is CASSVLQGHTEAFF. The CDR3 bases are TGTGCCAGCAGTGTCCTACAGGGGCACACTGAAGCTTTCTTT.

The J gene is TRBJ1-1, the V gene TRBV10-3, with 11 nucleotides matching TRBD1. The ends lost 5 bases at V and 7 bases at J; junction bases unmatched: 6. The CDR3 consists of 14 residues. Germline V gives CDR1 ENHRY, CDR2 SYGVKD. CDR3 in DNA: TGTGCCATCAGTCCCGGACAGGGGGCCCTTGAAGCTTTCTTT. Encoded protein: CAISPGQGALEAFF.

V gene TRBV5-4 combines with J gene TRBJ2-1; no clear D. The CDR3 contains 13 residues. Germline V gene lookup returns CDR1 SGHNT and CDR2 YYREEE (reference sequence). The V end lost 3 bases, the J end lost 4 bases, and 8 bases lay between the germline ends. The CDR3 nucleotides read TGTGCCAGCAGCTACGACACATACAATGAGCAGTTCTTC. Its translation: CASSYDTYNEQFF.

CDR3 coding DNA: TGTGCCAGCAGCGTAGGGGGGGGCCCCTGGGTTGGCTACACCTTC. Its protein is CASSVGGGPWVGYTF. The chain joins TRBV9 to TRBJ1-2; tentative D call: TRBD1 (6 bases). Per germline, CDR1 SGDLS and CDR2 YYNGEE. The ends were cut back, 0 bases at V and 7 bases at J, with 16 bases in the middle. This CDR3 has 15 amino acids.

This clone was counted only a few times. The gene calls are TRBV7-7 and TRBJ2-5; TRBD2 agrees at 7 bases. The CDR3 has 16 residues. The J segment lost 3 bases and the V segment lost 1 base, leaving 8 bases of the junction unmatched. CDR1 and CDR2 (germline): SSHAT, FNYEAQ (reference sequence). CDR3 DNA: TGTGCCAGCAGCTTAGGACGGGGGGTGCTTAAAGAGACCCAGTACTTC. The encoded protein is CASSLGRGVLKETQYF.

The chain employs TRBV6-5 and TRBJ2-5, with D possibly TRBD2 on 6 matching bases. Between the trimmed V and J ends, which lost 0 bases and 4 bases, there was a span of 6 bases. Germline V CDR1 and CDR2: MNHEY, SVGAGI. The CDR3 sequence is 13 residues long. The CDR3: CASSYSGRETQYF. CDR3 DNA sequence: TGTGCCAGCAGTTACTCCGGGAGAGAGACCCAGTACTTC.

DNA for the CDR3: TGCAGCGTCGCGTCTATTGGGAGGGCCTACGAGCAGTACTTC. Its protein product is CSVASIGRAYEQYF. This chain connects TRBV29-1 to TRBJ2-7; 7 nucleotides line up with TRBD2. V was clipped by 6 bases and J by 2 bases; unmatched bases: 10. Germline CDR1 is SQVTM and CDR2 is ANQGSEA. The CDR3 runs 14 residues.

This chain links TRBV6-1 with TRBJ1-2; D not certain. Per the germline V gene, CDR1 is MNHNS and CDR2 is SASEGT. This CDR3 region has 11 residues. V was clipped by 8 bases and J by 8 bases, with 12 bases between them. This chain's CDR3 is CASRPLLGYTF. DNA for the CDR3: TGTGCCAGCCGACCGCTACTAGGCTACACCTTC.

The chain has TRBV5-1 and TRBJ2-1; no clear D gene. Germline assignment: CDR1 SGHRS and CDR2 YFSETQ. V lost 0 bases, J lost 0 bases, and 7 bases lay in between. This CDR3 has 15 amino acids. The CDR3 loop is CASSLVHGSYNEQFF. The CDR3 DNA reads TGCGCCAGCAGCTTGGTTCACGGCTCCTACAATGAGCAGTTCTTC.

The rearrangement links TRBV6-5 to TRBJ2-4, with D maybe TRBD1 (6 bases). The CDR3 runs to 13 residues. Germline lookup yields CDR1 MNHEY and CDR2 SVGAGI. V was clipped by 6 bases and J by 0 bases, with 6 bases between them. The DNA of the CDR3 is TGTGCCAGCAGGGACAGAGCCAAAAACATTCAGTACTTC. Translated: CASRDRAKNIQYF.

V gene TRBV5-5 combines with J gene TRBJ2-1; TRBD2 is a possible D gene (6 bases). Trimming left V 2 bases short and J 9 bases short, with 9 bases between. Germline CDR1 reads SGHKS; CDR2 reads YYEKEE (reference sequence). The CDR3 runs to 12 residues. The CDR3 here is CASSFQGLEQFF. CDR3 DNA sequence: TGTGCCAGCAGCTTTCAGGGACTTGAGCAGTTCTTC. The complete variable domain, with remaining parts taken from reference TRBV5-5 and TRBJ2-1, reads DAGVTQSPTHLIKTRGQQVTLRCSPISGHKSVSWYQQVLGQGPQFIFQYYEKEERGRGNFPDRFSARQFPNYSSELNVNALLLGDSALYLCASSFQGLEQFFGPGTRLTVL.

J is TRBJ1-5 and V is TRBV6-5; maybe TRBD1 (6 bases). Germline V lookup: CDR1 MNHEY, CDR2 SVGAGI. The CDR3 contains 13 residues. V was trimmed by 4 bases and J by 5 bases, leaving 9 bases between them. The chain's CDR3 is CASSLDSYQPQHF. The CDR3, as DNA: TGTGCCAGCAGTTTGGACAGCTATCAGCCCCAGCATTTT.

This clone appeared a single time. This chain uses TRBV18 with TRBJ2-2, with D possibly being TRBD1 (6 bases). CDR3 length: 15 residues. CDR1 and CDR2 (germline): KGHSH, LQKENI. Trimming took off 5 bases at V and 4 bases at J, with 14 bases between the two ends. The CDR3 reads CASSAQRGGTGELFF. The DNA of the CDR3 is TGTGCCAGCTCAGCCCAGAGAGGGGGCACCGGGGAGCTGTTTTTT.

This clone rates as medium-sized. CDR3 nucleotide sequence: TGTGCCAGCTCACCACAGGGTAGCGGGAGGGCCTTCGAGCAGTACTTC. Its translation is CASSPQGSGRAFEQYF. This chain uses TRBV18 with TRBJ2-7; 11 bases fit TRBD2. CDR3 length: 16 residues. Per germline, CDR1 KGHSH and CDR2 LQKENI. The trim removed 1 base at V and 6 bases at J, leaving 8 bases unmatched.

The genes are TRBV2 and TRBJ1-5; D is perhaps TRBD1 (5 bases). Germline CDR1 is SNHLY and CDR2 is FYNNEI. The CDR3 is 14 amino acids. Trimming shortened V by 2 bases and J by 2 bases, and 7 bases separated the two germline ends. The CDR3 DNA reads TGTGCCAGCAGTGAACAGGGTGGCAATCAGCCCCAGCATTTT. Translated, it gives CASSEQGGNQPQHF.

The rearrangement uses TRBV2 and TRBJ2-5; D is ambiguous. CDR1 is SNHLY and CDR2 is FYNNEI in the germline V gene. The CDR3 is 15 residues long. Between the trimmed V and J ends, which lost 3 bases and 4 bases, there was a span of 15 bases. The CDR3 sequence: CASSDALVLGETQYF. For the CDR3, the DNA is TGTGCCAGCAGTGATGCCCTCGTATTAGGAGAGACCCAGTACTTC. Looking up the rest from reference TRBV2 and TRBJ2-5 gives the full variable domain: EPEVTQTPSHQVTQMGQEVILRCVPISNHLYFYWYRQILGQKVEFLVSFYNNEISEKSEIFDDQFSVERPDGSNFTLKIRSTKLEDSAMYFCASSDALVLGETQYFGPGTRLLVL.

The J gene is TRBJ2-2, the V gene TRBV10-2, with unresolved D. The CDR3 extends over 13 amino acids. Trimming removed 3 bases from V and 1 base from J, with 3 bases in between. Germline V gives CDR1 WSHSY, CDR2 SAAADI. CDR3 sequence reads: CASSEVNTGELFF. The CDR3 nucleotides are TGCGCCAGCAGTGAAGTGAACACCGGGGAGCTGTTTTTT.

The V and J genes are TRBV28 and TRBJ2-3; 8 bases align to TRBD1. The V segment lost 10 bases and the J segment 2 bases; nucleotides outside the gene matches: 11. This CDR3 has 15 residues. The germline CDR1 and CDR2 sequences are MDHEN and SYDVKM. CDR3 in DNA: TGTGCCACCATACAAAGACAGGGGAACACAGATACGCAGTATTTT. This gives the protein CATIQRQGNTDTQYF.

This clone is a singleton in its sample. The chain combines TRBV7-2 with TRBJ2-5, with TRBD2 identical over 10 bases. Germline V gene sequence: CDR1 SGHTA, CDR2 FQGNSA. The J segment lost 5 bases and the V segment lost 5 bases, leaving 8 bases of the junction unmatched. CDR3 length: 15 residues. CDR3 in amino acids: CASSLLAGVRETQYF. CDR3 DNA: TGTGCCAGCAGCCTCCTAGCGGGAGTTCGCGAGACCCAGTACTTC.

This clone occurred once. The chain combines TRBV7-9 with TRBJ2-5; D may correspond to TRBD1 or TRBD2 (5 bases each). The CDR3 extends over 17 amino acids. V lost 2 bases to trimming and J lost 5 bases, with 21 bases between them. Germline values: CDR1 SEHNR, CDR2 FQNEAQ (reference sequence). The CDR3 DNA reads as TGTGCCAGCAGCTTAACTATGAAGGGACGCCGGATGGAGACCCAGTACTTC. Translating gives CASSLTMKGRRMETQYF.

This clone was recorded only once. This chain connects TRBV6-1 to TRBJ1-5, with 9 bases matching TRBD1. Germline lookup yields CDR1 MNHNS and CDR2 SASEGT. The V segment lost 4 bases and the J segment 9 bases; nucleotides outside the gene matches: 10. This CDR3 region has 15 residues. In nucleotides, the CDR3 is TGTGCCAGCAGTGTTGGGACAGGGAGATCGTCGCCCCAGCATTTT. It yields the protein CASSVGTGRSSPQHF.

The CDR3 loop reads CATSRVTGVRFGEQFF. DNA of the CDR3: TGTGCCACCAGCAGAGTGACGGGGGTTCGTTTCGGTGAGCAGTTCTTC. This chain links TRBV15 with TRBJ2-1; TRBD2 might be the D (6 bases). Germline assignment: CDR1 LNHNV and CDR2 YYDKDF (reference sequence). V was shortened by 1 base and J by 9 bases, with 19 bases between the two germline ends. The CDR3 totals 16 residues.

This clone has just a few counts. The chain recombines TRBV19 with TRBJ1-1; D possibly corresponds to TRBD1 (5 bases). Germline V gene data show CDR1 as LNHDA and CDR2 as SQIVND (reference sequence). V gave up 3 bases and J gave up 4 bases, with 12 bases separating them. This CDR3 is built from 14 residues. The CDR3 bases are TGTGCCAGTAGTATCGCGGGGCTGGTCACTGAAGCTTTCTTT. Encoded protein: CASSIAGLVTEAFF. Based on the CDR3 plus reference TRBV19 and TRBJ1-1, the full variable domain is DGGITQSPKYLFRKEGQNVTLSCEQNLNHDAMYWYRQDPGQGLRLIYYSQIVNDFQKGDIAEGYSVSREKKESFPLTVTSAQKNPTAFYLCASSIAGLVTEAFFGQGTRLTVV.

The CDR3 loop is CASSRTGGDGYTF. The DNA of the CDR3 is TGTGCCAGCAGCCGGACAGGGGGCGATGGCTACACCTTC. The J gene is TRBJ1-2, the V gene TRBV5-4; 11 nucleotides match TRBD1. The junction had 2 bases not matched to a gene; V was cut back by 4 bases and J by 6 bases. The CDR3 extends over 13 amino acids. The germline V gene encodes CDR1 SGHNT and CDR2 YYREEE (reference sequence). Based on the CDR3 plus reference TRBV5-4 and TRBJ1-2, the full variable domain is ETGVTQSPTHLIKTRGQQVTLRCSSQSGHNTVSWYQQALGQGPQFIFQYYREEENGRGNFPPRFSGLQFPNYSSELNVNALELDDSALYLCASSRTGGDGYTFGSGTRLTVV.

The rearrangement links TRBV27 to TRBJ1-3, with TRBD1 matching over 7 bases. The CDR3 covers 15 residues. V lost 4 bases to trimming and J lost 8 bases; unmatched junction nucleotides: 11. Germline CDR1 is MNHEY and CDR2 is SMNVEV (reference sequence). The CDR3 here is CASSWRGQNFDTIYF. CDR3 DNA: TGTGCCAGCAGTTGGCGGGGACAGAACTTTGACACCATATATTTT.